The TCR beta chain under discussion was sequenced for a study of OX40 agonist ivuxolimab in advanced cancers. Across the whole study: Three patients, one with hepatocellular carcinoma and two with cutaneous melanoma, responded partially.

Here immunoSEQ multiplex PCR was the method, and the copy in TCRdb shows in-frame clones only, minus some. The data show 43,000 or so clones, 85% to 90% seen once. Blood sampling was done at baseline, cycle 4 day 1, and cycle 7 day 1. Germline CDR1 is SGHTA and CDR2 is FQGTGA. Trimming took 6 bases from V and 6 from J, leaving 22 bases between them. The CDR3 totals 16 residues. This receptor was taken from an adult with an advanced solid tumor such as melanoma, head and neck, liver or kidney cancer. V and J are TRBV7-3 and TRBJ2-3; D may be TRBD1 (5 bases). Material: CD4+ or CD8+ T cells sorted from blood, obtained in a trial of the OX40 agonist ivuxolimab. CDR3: CASSDTRLGEADTQYF. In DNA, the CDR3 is TGTGCCAGCAGTGACACGAGGCTAGGGGAAGCGGATACGCAGTATTTT.